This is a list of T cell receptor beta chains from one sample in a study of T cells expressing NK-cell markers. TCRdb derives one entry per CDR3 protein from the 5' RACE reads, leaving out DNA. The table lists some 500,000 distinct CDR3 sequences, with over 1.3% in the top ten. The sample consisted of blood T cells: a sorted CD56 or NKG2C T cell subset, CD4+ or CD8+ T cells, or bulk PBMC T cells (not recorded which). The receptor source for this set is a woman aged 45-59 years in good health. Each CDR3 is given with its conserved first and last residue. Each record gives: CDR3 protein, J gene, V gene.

CDR3: CASSLAADPRVFNNEQFF; J: TRBJ2-1; V: TRBV7-2
CDR3: CASSQDGRAQETQYF; J: TRBJ2-5; V: TRBV4-1
CDR3: CASTKLITSGPNEQFF; J: TRBJ2-1; V: TRBV6-5
CDR3: CSAPPAGFPGYTF; J: TRBJ1-2; V: TRBV20-1
CDR3: CASSLGGLAGTETQYF; J: TRBJ2-5; V: TRBV5-1
CDR3: CASSPGTPDYEQYF; J: TRBJ2-7; V: TRBV11-3
CDR3: CSAREVVGYEQYF; J: TRBJ2-7; V: TRBV20-1
CDR3: CASFPGTLYNEQFF; J: TRBJ2-1; V: TRBV5-1
CDR3: CASRPRDASNGELFF; J: TRBJ2-2; V: TRBV6-1
CDR3: CASSLLAREQFF; J: TRBJ2-1; V: TRBV13
CDR3: CSARDGIELNTGELFF; J: TRBJ2-2; V: TRBV20-1
CDR3: CASSPPSVSGANVLTF; J: TRBJ2-6; V: TRBV5-1
CDR3: CASSQGGSNRDTQYF; J: TRBJ2-3; V: TRBV3-1
CDR3: CASISRDRASTGELFF; J: TRBJ2-2; V: TRBV6-6
CDR3: CASSPGQAGSPLHF; J: TRBJ1-6; V: TRBV18
CDR3: CASSLSMSSGITGELFF; J: TRBJ2-2; V: TRBV4-1
CDR3: CASSLNPPGWEQFF; J: TRBJ2-1; V: TRBV5-5